This T cell receptor (beta chain) was recovered during a study of cytomegalovirus exposure and HLA in healthy donors. This CDR3 has 15 amino acids. CDR1 and CDR2 from the germline V gene are SGHRS and YFSETQ. The V and J ends lost 0 bases and 8 bases respectively, with 17 bases between them. At the time of sampling, donors were nominally healthy, though unrecorded immune exposures were likely. The PCR ran on 60 Vbeta and 13 Jbeta primers. Assay used: immunoSEQ multiplex PCR; TCRdb lists only in-frame clones, some missing. Here the sample spans around 210,000 clones, approximately 78% being singletons.

Sequenced input: PBMCs. The chain has TRBV5-1 and TRBJ1-1, with D unresolved. The receptor's source is a boy between 10 and 17 years old in good health and CMV-seronegative. For the CDR3, the DNA is TGCGCCAGCAGCTTGGACAGCCTGGAAGGTGGGGAAGCTTTCTTT. Translating gives CASSLDSLEGGEAFF. Full variable domain (outside the CDR3, taken from reference TRBV5-1 and TRBJ1-1): KAGVTQTPRYLIKTRGQQVTLSCSPISGHRSVSWYQQTPGQGLQFLFEYFSETQRNKGNFPGRFSGRQFSNSRSEMNVSTLELGDSALYLCASSLDSLEGGEAFFGQGTRLTVV.